This T cell receptor (beta chain) was recorded in a study of control samples from healthy donors and cancer patients. The protocol was immunoSEQ multiplex PCR, while the TCRdb copy is restricted to in-frame clones and leaves out a portion. The top ten hold around 18% of the sample, which has fewer than 90,000 clones, around 87% seen once. Germline V gene lookup returns CDR1 SGHAT and CDR2 FQNNGV. This CDR3 has 13 amino acids. Trimming removed 5 bases at V and 0 bases at J, with 6 bases between. Material: blood. This TCR derives from a man in his fifties or sixties in good health. V and J are TRBV11-2 and TRBJ2-3, with no clear D. This CDR3 reads CASSRVSTDTQYF. The CDR3 nucleotides are TGTGCCAGCAGCCGAGTGAGCACAGATACGCAGTATTTT.